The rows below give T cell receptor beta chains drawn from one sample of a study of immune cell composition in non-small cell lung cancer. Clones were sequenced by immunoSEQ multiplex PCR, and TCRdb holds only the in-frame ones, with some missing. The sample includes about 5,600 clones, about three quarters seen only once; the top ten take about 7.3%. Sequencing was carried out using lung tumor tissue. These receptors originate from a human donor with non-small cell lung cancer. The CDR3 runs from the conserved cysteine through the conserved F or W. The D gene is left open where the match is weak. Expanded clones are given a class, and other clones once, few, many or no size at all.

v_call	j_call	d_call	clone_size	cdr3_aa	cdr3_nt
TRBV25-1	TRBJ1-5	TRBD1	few	CASSRGAAHQPQHF	TGTGCCAGCAGCAGGGGGGCAGCTCATCAGCCCCAGCATTTT
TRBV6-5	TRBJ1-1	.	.	CASSYSQGFVAEAFF	TGTGCCAGCAGTTATTCACAGGGTTTTGTAGCTGAAGCTTTCTTT
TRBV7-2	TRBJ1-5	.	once	CASSSRRVDQPQHF	TGTGCCAGCAGCAGTAGAAGAGTGGATCAGCCCCAGCATTTT
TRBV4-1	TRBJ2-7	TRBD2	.	CASSQDVSGGEQYF	TGCGCCAGCAGCCAAGACGTTAGCGGGGGGGAGCAGTACTTC
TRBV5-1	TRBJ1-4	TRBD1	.	CASSSGTGNEKLFF	TGCGCCAGCAGCTCCGGGACAGGAAATGAAAAACTGTTTTTT
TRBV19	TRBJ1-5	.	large	CASTGAYYNQPQHF	TGTGCCAGTACAGGGGCATACTACAATCAGCCCCAGCATTTT
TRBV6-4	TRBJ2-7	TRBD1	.	CASSDSPQGAGYYEQYF	TGTGCCAGCAGTGACTCGCCACAGGGGGCCGGTTACTACGAGCAGTACTTC
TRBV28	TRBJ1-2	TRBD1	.	CASSLTGGAEGYTF	TGTGCCAGCAGTTTGACAGGGGGCGCGGAAGGCTACACCTTC
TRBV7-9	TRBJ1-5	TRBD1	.	CASSLPGQVQHF	TGTGCCAGCAGCTTACCTGGACAGGTACAGCATTTT
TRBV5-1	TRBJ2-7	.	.	CASSSQVNYEQYF	TGCGCCAGCAGTTCACAGGTTAACTACGAGCAGTACTTC
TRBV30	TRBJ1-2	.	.	CARNDQGTGGYTF	TGTGCCCGTAACGATCAGGGAACGGGCGGCTACACCTTC
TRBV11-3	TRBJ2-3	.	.	CASSLGSQSTTDTQYF	TGTGCCAGCAGCTTAGGATCCCAGTCCACGACAGATACGCAGTATTTT
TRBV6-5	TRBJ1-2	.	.	CASSFDRLFSGYTF	TGTGCCAGCAGTTTCGACAGGTTGTTTTCCGGCTACACCTTC
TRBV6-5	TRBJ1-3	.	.	CASSYRISSGNTIYF	TGTGCCAGCAGTTATAGAATAAGCTCTGGAAACACCATATATTTT
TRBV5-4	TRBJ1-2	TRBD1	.	CASTKTGAGNGYTF	TGTGCCAGCACCAAAACAGGGGCGGGGAATGGCTACACCTTC
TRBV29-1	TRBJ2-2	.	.	CSVLRGRGELFF	TGCAGCGTTTTGCGGGGGCGCGGGGAGCTGTTTTTT
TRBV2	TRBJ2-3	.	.	CASSRLITDTQYF	TGTGCCAGCAGTCGACTTATCACAGATACGCAGTATTTT
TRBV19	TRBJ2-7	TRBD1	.	CASSPGGLTYEQYF	TGTGCCAGTAGTCCAGGGGGCTTAACCTACGAGCAGTACTTC
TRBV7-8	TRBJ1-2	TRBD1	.	CASSLGRGLNYGYTF	TGTGCCAGCAGCTTAGGCAGGGGGCTTAACTATGGCTACACCTTC